Reported below is one T cell receptor beta chain. Its matching antigen is unknown. The data originate from a study of T cell responses to AZD1222 COVID-19 vaccine. The V gene lost 2 bases and the J gene lost 5 bases, with 9 bases spanning the gap. The CDR3 loop spans 13 amino acids. Germline V gives CDR1 MDHEN, CDR2 SYDVKM. TCRdb's copy holds only in-frame clones and misses some; the assay was immunoSEQ multiplex PCR. The data show some 170,000 clones, about 93% seen once. Findings and caveats of the study: Nearly half of the spike-specific TCRs reportedly recognize variant regions that carry no mutations.

The sequencing used peripheral blood, collected 28 days after the second dose of the MenACWY control vaccine. This chain links TRBV28 with TRBJ2-5, with a weak D call TRBD2 (6 bases). This TCR derives from an adult who received the MenACWY meningococcal vaccine as a control. The CDR3 region has the DNA TGTGCCAGCAGTTTACCTGGGAGGGAGACCCAGTACTTC. This encodes CASSLPGRETQYF.